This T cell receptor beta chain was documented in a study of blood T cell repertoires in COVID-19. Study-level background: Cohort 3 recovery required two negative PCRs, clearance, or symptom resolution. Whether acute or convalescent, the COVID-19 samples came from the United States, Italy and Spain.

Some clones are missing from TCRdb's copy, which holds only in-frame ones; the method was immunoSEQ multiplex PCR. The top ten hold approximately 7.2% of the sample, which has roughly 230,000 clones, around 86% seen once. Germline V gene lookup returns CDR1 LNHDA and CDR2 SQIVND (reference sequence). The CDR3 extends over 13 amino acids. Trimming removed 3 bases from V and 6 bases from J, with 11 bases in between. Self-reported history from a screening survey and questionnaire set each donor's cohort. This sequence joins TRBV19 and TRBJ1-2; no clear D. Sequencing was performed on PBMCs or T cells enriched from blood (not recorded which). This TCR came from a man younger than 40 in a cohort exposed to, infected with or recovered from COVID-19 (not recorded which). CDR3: CASSMLRENGYTF. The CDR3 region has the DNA TGTGCCAGTAGTATGCTCCGGGAGAATGGCTACACCTTC.